These T cell receptor beta chains were read from a single sample in a study of EBV T-cell therapy then PD-1 blockade in nasopharyngeal carcinoma. These receptors' antigens are unknown. Method: immunoSEQ multiplex PCR; TCRdb's copy keeps in-frame clones and lacks some. The data contain 14,000 or so clones, roughly 80% of them singletons. The source material was CD8+ T cells from blood, sampled at day 105 from a patient whose treatment included autologous EBV-specific T cells and nivolumab. The receptors come from a man in his forties with nasopharyngeal carcinoma. The CDR3 runs from the conserved cysteine through the conserved F or W. The D gene is left open where the match is weak. Clone size appears in some rows only: once, few, many, or a class for an expanded clone.

d_gene	abundance	v_gene	j_gene	CDR3nt	CDR3aa
TRBD2	.	TRBV6-2/TRBV6-3	TRBJ2-1	TGTGCCAGCAGTGTGAACGGGGAGGGCTACAATGAGCAGTTCTTC	CASSVNGEGYNEQFF
.	medium-sized	TRBV19	TRBJ1-1	TGTGCCAGTAGTCTAACCTTGAACACTGAAGCTTTCTTT	CASSLTLNTEAFF
.	once	TRBV15	TRBJ1-2	TGTGCCACCAGCACATCGACAAGAGCTAACTATGGCTACACCTTC	CATSTSTRANYGYTF
TRBD2	.	TRBV4-3	TRBJ2-1	TGCGCCAGCAGCCAAGGAGCGGGGGGCCGTGTCAATGAGCAGTTCTTC	CASSQGAGGRVNEQFF
TRBD1	.	TRBV27	TRBJ2-7	TGTGCCAGCAGTTTTTCACAGGGGGAGTTTTTCTACGAGCAGTACTTC	CASSFSQGEFFYEQYF
.	.	TRBV10-3	TRBJ2-1	TGTGCCATCAGTGCTCCCGGGACCGAGAATTCTGAGCAGTTCTTC	CAISAPGTENSEQFF
.	.	TRBV7-3	TRBJ2-1	TGTGCCAGCAGCTTTACCCTGGGGGGCGCGTCTGAGCAGTTCTTC	CASSFTLGGASEQFF
.	.	TRBV29-1	TRBJ2-6	TGCAGCGTTGATCCCGGCTCTGGGGCCAACGTCCTGACTTTC	CSVDPGSGANVLTF
.	.	TRBV7-9	TRBJ1-5	TGTGCCAGCAGCTTAGCGGATCAGCCCCAGCATTTT	CASSLADQPQHF
TRBD2	.	TRBV3-1/TRBV3-2	TRBJ2-5	TGTGCCAGCAGCCAAGATTGGGATAGCGGGGGGGTGGAGACCCAGTACTTC	CASSQDWDSGGVETQYF
.	.	TRBV29-1	TRBJ2-3	TGCAGCGTTGAGGGGGAGGGGGGGCCAGCAGATACGCAGTATTTT	CSVEGEGGPADTQYF
TRBD1	.	TRBV19	TRBJ2-7	TGTGCCAGTCGATCAGGGGGCGAGCAGTACTTC	CASRSGGEQYF
.	.	TRBV6-5	TRBJ1-1	TGTGCCAGCAGTTACTCGATCCTAGTGAACACTGAAGCTTTCTTT	CASSYSILVNTEAFF
TRBD2	once	TRBV5-4	TRBJ2-3	TGTGCCAGCAGCTTGGCAGCGGGGGGCCCCTGGGGAACAGATACGCAGTATTTT	CASSLAAGGPWGTDTQYF
.	once	TRBV29-1	TRBJ1-2	TGCAGCGTTGACGCTGGACTAGTTTTCGGTTACTACACCTTC	CSVDAGLVFGYYTF
.	.	TRBV7-3	TRBJ1-3	TGTGCCAGCAGCTTAAACACGAGGGTCCGCACTGGAAACACCATATATTTT	CASSLNTRVRTGNTIYF
TRBD2	.	TRBV7-2	TRBJ2-1	TGTGCCAGCTGGGGACTAGCGGATTACAATGAGCAGTTCTTC	CASWGLADYNEQFF
.	.	TRBV7-9	TRBJ1-3	TGTGCCAGCAGCTTAGTGGTACAGTCTGGAAACACCATATATTTT	CASSLVVQSGNTIYF
.	.	TRBV4-1	TRBJ2-3	TGCGCCAGCAGCCAAGCAGGGGGCACAGATACGCAGTATTTT	CASSQAGGTDTQYF
.	.	TRBV6-4	TRBJ2-3	TGTGCCAGCAGTGACAGGGGCACAGATACGCAGTATTTT	CASSDRGTDTQYF
TRBD1	.	TRBV5-1	TRBJ1-2	TGCGCCAGCAGCGTGGGACAGGAACGGGGCTACACCTTC	CASSVGQERGYTF
.	.	TRBV9	TRBJ2-5	TGTGCCAGCAGCGTAGTCGGTAGTTCTGAGACCCAGTACTTC	CASSVVGSSETQYF
TRBD2	.	TRBV6-4	TRBJ2-3	TGTGCCAGCAGTGAAGGGACTAGCGGTCTTGGGGCAGATACGCAGTATTTT	CASSEGTSGLGADTQYF
.	.	TRBV5-4	TRBJ2-7	TGTGCCAGCAGCCAGGGACACAACTACGAGCAGTACTTC	CASSQGHNYEQYF
TRBD1	.	TRBV5-6	TRBJ1-1	TGTGCCAGCAGCTTTCTGAGGGGGCGGGACACTGAAGCTTTCTTT	CASSFLRGRDTEAFF
TRBD1	.	TRBV4-1	TRBJ1-2	TGCGCCAGCAGCCAAGATGACAGGGGCCTCCGAGGCTATGGCTACACCTTC	CASSQDDRGLRGYGYTF
TRBD1	.	TRBV27	TRBJ2-5	TGTGCCAGCAGTTTAGGGACAGGGGGCGGTCAGACCCAGTACTTC	CASSLGTGGGQTQYF
TRBD2	.	TRBV4-2	TRBJ2-3	TGTGCCAGCAGCCAAGAGGGACTACTGAGCACAGATACGCAGTATTTT	CASSQEGLLSTDTQYF
.	.	TRBV12-3/TRBV12-4	TRBJ1-2	TGTGCCAGTGGCCCATATGGCTACACCTTC	CASGPYGYTF
.	.	TRBV6-2/TRBV6-3	TRBJ2-7	TGTGCCAGCAGTTACCGACAGGTAGACTACGAGCAGTACTTC	CASSYRQVDYEQYF
.	.	TRBV7-8	TRBJ2-2	TGTGCCAGCAGCTCACCGGGCCCCGCGAACACCGGGGAGCTGTTTTTT	CASSSPGPANTGELFF
.	.	TRBV3-1/TRBV3-2	TRBJ2-7	TGTGCCAGCAGCCAAGATTGGGGGGCGGCCGAGGGGCACTACGAGCAGTACTTC	CASSQDWGAAEGHYEQYF
TRBD2	.	TRBV7-2	TRBJ2-1	TGTGCCAGCAGCTTAGACCAGCGGGGCCCACCCTACAATGAGCAGTTCTTC	CASSLDQRGPPYNEQFF
TRBD1	.	TRBV7-9	TRBJ1-1	TGTGCCAGCAGCGATGGGACAGGGGTTGAAGCTTTCTTT	CASSDGTGVEAFF
.	.	TRBV5-1	TRBJ1-2	TGCGCCAGCAGCTGGTGGTCAGGGGTTCATGGCTACACCTTC	CASSWWSGVHGYTF
.	once	TRBV19	TRBJ2-4	TGTGCCAGTAGTATTGCATTTCGGAGACAAGGGGATGGGGCCAAAAACATTCAGTACTTC	CASSIAFRRQGDGAKNIQYF
TRBD1	.	TRBV7-9	TRBJ2-3	TGTGCCAGCAGCCGGGACAGGGGTGCAGATACGCAGTATTTT	CASSRDRGADTQYF
TRBD1	.	TRBV27	TRBJ1-4	TGTGCCAGCAGTCGTCAGGGGGAGGAAAAACTGTTTTTT	CASSRQGEEKLFF
.	.	TRBV5-1	TRBJ1-1	TGCGCCAGCAGCTTGGCGGCCAGTAAGAACACTGAAGCTTTCTTT	CASSLAASKNTEAFF
.	few	TRBV5-4	TRBJ2-7	TGTGCCAGCAGCTTGCATGGGACCTCCTACGAGCAGTACTTC	CASSLHGTSYEQYF
TRBD2	.	TRBV7-9	TRBJ2-3	TGTGCCAGCAGACCCCTAGCGGGGGGGCCGTGGTATACGCAGTATTTT	CASRPLAGGPWYTQYF
.	.	TRBV27	TRBJ2-7	TGTGCCAGCAGTTTACGGCCAGGAGGGTTTTACGAGCAGTACTTC	CASSLRPGGFYEQYF
.	.	TRBV7-3	TRBJ1-2	TGTGCCAGCAGCTTAGGGGCTGCGGGGGGCACGATTGGTGGCTACACCTTC	CASSLGAAGGTIGGYTF
.	.	TRBV6-5	TRBJ2-1	TGTGCCAGCACCGACGACGGGACTCCCTACAATGAGCAGTTCTTC	CASTDDGTPYNEQFF
TRBD1	.	TRBV13	TRBJ2-2	TGTGCCAGCAGCTCCGGACAGGGGACGTCCGGGGAGCTGTTTTTT	CASSSGQGTSGELFF
.	.	TRBV6-2/TRBV6-3	TRBJ2-7	TGTGCCAGCAGTTACGACAGCTACGAGCAGTACTTC	CASSYDSYEQYF
TRBD2	.	TRBV5-1	TRBJ2-1	TGCGCCAGCAGCTTGGTCCCACTAGCGGGGGGGCCTATAGGCAATGAGCAGTTCTTC	CASSLVPLAGGPIGNEQFF
.	.	TRBV13	TRBJ2-5	TGTGCCAGCAGCGAAGGGACTCAAGAGACCCAGTACTTC	CASSEGTQETQYF
TRBD2	.	TRBV6-4	TRBJ2-1	TGTGCCAGCAGTGGGACTAGCTACAATGAGCAGTTCTTC	CASSGTSYNEQFF
.	.	TRBV7-2	TRBJ2-3	TGTGCCAGCAGCTTAGCACCGACGGGAACTAGCACAGATACGCAGTATTTT	CASSLAPTGTSTDTQYF
TRBD1	.	TRBV3-1/TRBV3-2	TRBJ2-3	TGTGCCAGCACCCAAGGGGGCTGGGCAGATACGCAGTATTTT	CASTQGGWADTQYF
.	once	TRBV11-2	TRBJ1-6	TGTGCCAGCAGCTTAATCTCAGCGGGGCAAGGGTATAATTCACCCCTCCACTTT	CASSLISAGQGYNSPLHF